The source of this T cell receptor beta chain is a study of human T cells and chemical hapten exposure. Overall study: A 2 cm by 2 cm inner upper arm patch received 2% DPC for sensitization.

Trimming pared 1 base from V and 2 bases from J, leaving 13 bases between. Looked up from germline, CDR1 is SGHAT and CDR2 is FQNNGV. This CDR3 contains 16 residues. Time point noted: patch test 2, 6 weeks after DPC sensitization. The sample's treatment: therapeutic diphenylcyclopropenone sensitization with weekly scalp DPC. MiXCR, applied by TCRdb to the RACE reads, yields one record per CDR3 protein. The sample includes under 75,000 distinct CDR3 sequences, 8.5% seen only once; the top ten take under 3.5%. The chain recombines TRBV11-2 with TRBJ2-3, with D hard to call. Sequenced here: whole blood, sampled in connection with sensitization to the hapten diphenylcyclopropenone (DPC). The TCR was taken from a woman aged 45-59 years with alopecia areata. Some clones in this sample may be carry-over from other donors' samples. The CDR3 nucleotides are TGTGCCAGCAGCTTAGGGGTAGCCGGTAACACAGATACGCAGTATTTT. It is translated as CASSLGVAGNTDTQYF.